The rows below give T cell receptor beta chains drawn from one sample of a study of blood T cell repertoires in COVID-19. The repertoire was sequenced with immunoSEQ multiplex PCR; TCRdb's copy has only in-frame clones and lacks some. This table has around 290,000 clones, roughly nine tenths appearing once. Material: peripheral blood. The receptor set was obtained from a woman between 25 and 40 years old with COVID-19, enrolled during active disease. The CDR3 runs from the conserved cysteine through the conserved F or W. A D gene is named only where the DNA matches it firmly. Clone size is shown for a subset of rows, as once, few, many or a class of expanded clone.

J: TRBJ1-5
size: once
V: TRBV19
D: TRBD1
DNA: TGTGCCAGTAGTGCCGACAGGGTAGCAAATCAGCCCCAGCATTTT
CDR3: CASSADRVANQPQHF

J: TRBJ2-7
size: -
V: TRBV5-1
D: TRBD2
DNA: TGCGCCAGCAGCTGGACTAGCGGGAGGGACGAGCAGTACTTC
CDR3: CASSWTSGRDEQYF

J: TRBJ2-1
size: -
V: TRBV25-1
D: TRBD2
DNA: TGTGCCAGCAGTATTACGGGAGGTGAGCAGTTCTTC
CDR3: CASSITGGEQFF

J: TRBJ2-5
size: -
V: TRBV7-6
D: -
DNA: TGTGCCAGCAGCTTCCTGGGAGCGGGCCAAGAGACCCAGTACTTC
CDR3: CASSFLGAGQETQYF

J: TRBJ2-5
size: -
V: TRBV27
D: TRBD1
DNA: TGTGCCAGCAATCCCGGGACAGGGGTTATTAACGAAGAGACCCAGTACTTC
CDR3: CASNPGTGVINEETQYF

J: TRBJ1-6
size: -
V: TRBV12-3/TRBV12-4
D: TRBD1
DNA: TGTGCCAGCAGCAGGGGGCATAATTCACCCCTCCACTTT
CDR3: CASSRGHNSPLHF

J: TRBJ1-4
size: -
V: TRBV2
D: -
DNA: TGTGCCAGCAGTACTACGTCTGCAACTAATGAAAAACTGTTTTTT
CDR3: CASSTTSATNEKLFF

J: TRBJ2-1
size: -
V: TRBV19
D: -
DNA: TGTGCCAGTAGCCCATCGGGAGAGTACAATGAGCAGTTCTTC
CDR3: CASSPSGEYNEQFF

J: TRBJ2-7
size: once
V: TRBV2
D: -
DNA: TGTGCCAGCAGTGACAACTACGAGCAGTACTTC
CDR3: CASSDNYEQYF

J: TRBJ1-1
size: -
V: TRBV7-9
D: -
DNA: TGTGCCAGCAGCCCTCAGGGCACTGAAGCTTTCTTT
CDR3: CASSPQGTEAFF

J: TRBJ2-3
size: -
V: TRBV10-3
D: -
DNA: TGTGCCATCAAACGGCTAGACGCAGATACGCAGTATTTT
CDR3: CAIKRLDADTQYF

J: TRBJ1-2
size: -
V: TRBV5-1
D: -
DNA: TGCGCCAGCAGCTTGGAGGCAGGGGCCTATGGCTACACCTTC
CDR3: CASSLEAGAYGYTF

J: TRBJ2-2
size: -
V: TRBV24-1
D: -
DNA: TGTGCCACCGCGTCCGGGACGAACACCGGGGAGCTGTTTTTT
CDR3: CATASGTNTGELFF

J: TRBJ2-2
size: few
V: TRBV27
D: -
DNA: TGTGCCGACATAGTCGGGGTCACCGGGGAGCTGTTTTTT
CDR3: CADIVGVTGELFF

J: TRBJ1-2
size: -
V: TRBV27
D: TRBD1
DNA: TGTGCCAGCAGTCCAACGGGACAGGGGGCCGATGGCTACACCTTC
CDR3: CASSPTGQGADGYTF

J: TRBJ2-1
size: -
V: TRBV25-1
D: -
DNA: TGTGCCAGCAGTGAAGAGGTCGGGGGAGTAGGCTACAATGAGCAGTTCTTC
CDR3: CASSEEVGGVGYNEQFF

J: TRBJ1-4
size: -
V: TRBV27
D: -
DNA: TGTGCCAGCAGTTTATCCTCCCAGGAAAAACTGTTTTTT
CDR3: CASSLSSQEKLFF

J: TRBJ1-2
size: -
V: TRBV28
D: -
DNA: TGTGCCAGCAGTTCAATGGCGGGGCGATGGGGCTACACCTTC
CDR3: CASSSMAGRWGYTF

J: TRBJ1-2
size: -
V: TRBV2
D: TRBD1
DNA: TGTGCCAGCACCACAATGACAGGGGGCTTAATTGGCTACACCTTC
CDR3: CASTTMTGGLIGYTF

J: TRBJ2-7
size: -
V: TRBV2
D: TRBD2
DNA: TGTGCCAGCACGGGTGCGAAGCGGGAGATCTCCTACGAGCAGTACTTC
CDR3: CASTGAKREISYEQYF

J: TRBJ2-7
size: -
V: TRBV15
D: TRBD2
DNA: TGTGCCACCAGCAGAGAAACCGGGACTAGCGGAGCGAGCTCCTACGAGCAGTACTTC
CDR3: CATSRETGTSGASSYEQYF

J: TRBJ1-5
size: -
V: TRBV7-9
D: TRBD1
DNA: TGTGCCAGCAGCCTACAGGGGAATCAGCCCCAGCATTTT
CDR3: CASSLQGNQPQHF

J: TRBJ2-7
size: -
V: TRBV5-1
D: TRBD2
DNA: TGCGCCAGCAGCTTGGGGAGGACTAGCGGGGGATTATTCTCCTACGAGCAGTACTTC
CDR3: CASSLGRTSGGLFSYEQYF

J: TRBJ2-5
size: few
V: TRBV3-1/TRBV3-2
D: TRBD2
DNA: TGTGCCAGCAGCCTCTGGCGGGGGCAAGAGACCCAGTACTTC
CDR3: CASSLWRGQETQYF

J: TRBJ2-2
size: -
V: TRBV6-5
D: -
DNA: TGTGCCAGCAACGGGAACACCGGGGAGCTGTTTTTT
CDR3: CASNGNTGELFF

J: TRBJ1-4
size: -
V: TRBV14
D: TRBD1
DNA: TGTGCCAGCAGCCCGGGACAGAATGAAAAACTGTTTTTT
CDR3: CASSPGQNEKLFF

J: TRBJ1-2
size: -
V: TRBV5-6
D: TRBD1
DNA: TGTGCCAGCAGCCCGGGACAGGGGTACGGCTACACCTTC
CDR3: CASSPGQGYGYTF

J: TRBJ2-2
size: once
V: TRBV27
D: -
DNA: TGTGCCAGCAGTTTGGAGCCTGCGAACACCGGGGAGCTGTTTTTT
CDR3: CASSLEPANTGELFF

J: TRBJ2-3
size: -
V: TRBV19
D: -
DNA: TGTGCCAGTAGTATAGGGCGGAACCCCACAGATACGCAGTATTTT
CDR3: CASSIGRNPTDTQYF

J: TRBJ1-1
size: -
V: TRBV10-3
D: -
DNA: TGTGCCATCAGTGAGTCATCTCCGAACACTGAAGCTTTCTTT
CDR3: CAISESSPNTEAFF

J: TRBJ1-4
size: -
V: TRBV3-1/TRBV3-2
D: -
DNA: TGTGCCAGCAGCCAAGTCTGGGGCCCTAATGAAAAACTGTTTTTT
CDR3: CASSQVWGPNEKLFF

J: TRBJ2-3
size: -
V: TRBV18
D: -
DNA: TGTGCCAGCTCCTACTTAGGCACAGATACGCAGTATTTT
CDR3: CASSYLGTDTQYF

J: TRBJ2-7
size: -
V: TRBV2
D: -
DNA: TGTGCCAGCAGTGAAATTAACAGGGACTACGAGCAGTACTTC
CDR3: CASSEINRDYEQYF

J: TRBJ2-3
size: -
V: TRBV27
D: -
DNA: TGTGCCAGCAGTTCCCTCCGACAGACAGATACGCAGTATTTT
CDR3: CASSSLRQTDTQYF

J: TRBJ2-1
size: once
V: TRBV27
D: -
DNA: TGTGCCAGCTACGAGTGGGGCAAATACAATGAGCAGTTCTTC
CDR3: CASYEWGKYNEQFF

J: TRBJ1-1
size: -
V: TRBV4-1
D: TRBD1
DNA: TGCGCCAGCAGCCTCCTAAAGGGTACAGGGGAGATGAACACTGAAGCTTTCTTT
CDR3: CASSLLKGTGEMNTEAFF

J: TRBJ1-1
size: -
V: TRBV5-1
D: -
DNA: TGCGCCAGCAGCTCGACAGGACCTGAAGCTTTCTTT
CDR3: CASSSTGPEAFF

J: TRBJ1-2
size: few
V: TRBV6-5
D: -
DNA: TGTGCCAGCAGTTACGGACAGCCCCTTAACTATGGCTACACCTTC
CDR3: CASSYGQPLNYGYTF

J: TRBJ2-1
size: once
V: TRBV29-1
D: -
DNA: TGCAGCGTTATAAGAGTCGGTAATGAGCAGTTCTTC
CDR3: CSVIRVGNEQFF

J: TRBJ1-4
size: -
V: TRBV19
D: TRBD1
DNA: TGTGCCAGTCCCAATCCGGGACAGCAAAATGAAAAACTGTTTTTT
CDR3: CASPNPGQQNEKLFF

J: TRBJ1-1
size: -
V: TRBV5-1
D: TRBD1
DNA: TGCGCCAGCAGCGTACGGACAGGGCTGAACACTGAAGCTTTCTTT
CDR3: CASSVRTGLNTEAFF

J: TRBJ2-7
size: -
V: TRBV7-2
D: -
DNA: TGTGCCAGCAGCTTAAGCGGCTCCTACGAGCAGTACTTC
CDR3: CASSLSGSYEQYF

J: TRBJ2-7
size: -
V: TRBV6-2/TRBV6-3
D: TRBD2
DNA: TGTGCCAGCAGCAAACTAGCGGGATCCTACGAGCAGTACTTC
CDR3: CASSKLAGSYEQYF

J: TRBJ1-1
size: -
V: TRBV5-1
D: -
DNA: TGCGCCAGCAGCGCCCGGGAGGTGAACACTGAAGCTTTCTTT
CDR3: CASSAREVNTEAFF

J: TRBJ2-7
size: -
V: TRBV11-2
D: TRBD2
DNA: TGTGCCAGCAGACCTAGCGGGGCCAGCTCCTACGAGCAGTACTTC
CDR3: CASRPSGASSYEQYF

J: TRBJ1-1
size: -
V: TRBV19
D: -
DNA: TGTGCCAGTAGTTCTAAAATGAGGGGGACCCTGAACACTGAAGCTTTCTTT
CDR3: CASSSKMRGTLNTEAFF

J: TRBJ1-4
size: -
V: TRBV19
D: -
DNA: TGTGCCAGTAGTGAGGCAGGGGTCGAAAAACTGTTTTTT
CDR3: CASSEAGVEKLFF

J: TRBJ1-4
size: -
V: TRBV19
D: -
DNA: TGTGCCAGTAGTACAGACCAGGGAGGGGAAAAACTGTTTTTT
CDR3: CASSTDQGGEKLFF

J: TRBJ1-4
size: -
V: TRBV19
D: -
DNA: TGTGCCAGTCGACGAGGTACAAGTAAAGCAACTAATGAAAAACTGTTTTTT
CDR3: CASRRGTSKATNEKLFF

J: TRBJ2-3
size: -
V: TRBV29-1
D: -
DNA: TGCAGCGCCTTATCCGATACGCAGTATTTT
CDR3: CSALSDTQYF

J: TRBJ2-5
size: -
V: TRBV30
D: TRBD1
DNA: TGTGCCTGGGGGACCGGGACAGCCCAAGAGACCCAGTACTTC
CDR3: CAWGTGTAQETQYF

J: TRBJ2-7
size: -
V: TRBV29-1
D: TRBD2
DNA: TGCAGCGCTAGCGGGGGAGGCGAGCAGTACTTC
CDR3: CSASGGGEQYF